The 23 T cell receptor beta chains presented below share a single source sample, sequenced in a study of T cells in women clearing cervical HPV infection. Generated by immunoSEQ multiplex PCR, the TCRdb table keeps only in-frame clones and is missing some. Its table lists some 31,000 clones. The sequencing input was blood buffy coat. These receptors originate from a woman between 18 and 69 years old with a cervical HPV16 infection that either progressed to CIN3+ or cleared (not recorded which).

Details on this clone: An end of the junction differs from the germline gene, which may be a read error. Read sequence stops 3 residues before the CDR3 end, and the germline J gene provides the missing end. The same CDR3 is also encoded by other DNA sequences in this sample. This rearrangement joins TRBV18 to TRBJ1-3; perhaps TRBD1 as D (6 bases). The CDR3 is made up of 15 amino acids. Germline values: CDR1 KGHSH, CDR2 LQKENI. The part of the CDR3 DNA that was read is TGTGCCAGCTCACCACGGGACATACTCGGAAACACT. It translates to CASSPRDILGNT. The whole CDR3 region reads CASSPRDILGNTIYF.

Notes on this clone: The read gets to within 3 residues of the CDR3 end, and the germline J gene fills in the rest. The gene calls are TRBV20-1 and TRBJ2-1; 7 bases match TRBD2. Germline V lookup: CDR1 DFQATT, CDR2 SNEGSKA (reference sequence). The CDR3 extends over 18 amino acids. V was clipped by 1 base and J by 6 bases; unmatched bases: 18. Incomplete CDR3 DNA: TGCAGTGCTAGAGGGGCCGACCCGTCGCGGGAGATCCGCAATGAG. Protein product: CSARGADPSREIRNE. The full CDR3 sequence reads CSARGADPSREIRNEQFF.

As regards this clone: The read ends 3 residues before the CDR3 terminus; that terminus is restored from the germline J gene. The chain recombines TRBV6-2 or TRBV6-3 with TRBJ2-5, with 7 bases identical to TRBD2. Germline-derived CDR1 and CDR2 are MNHEY and SVGEGT. This CDR3 is built from 13 residues. V dropped 2 bases and J dropped 5; count of bases not matched to a gene: 2. CDR3 residues: CASSYRGGETQYF. The DNA read from the CDR3 is TGTGCCAGCAGTTACAGGGGAGGGGAGACC.

About this clone: The observed sequence ends 3 residues before the CDR3 terminus, with the missing tail filled in from the germline J gene. This chain links TRBV2 with TRBJ2-3; 13 bases fit TRBD2. This CDR3 contains 16 residues. The germline CDR1 and CDR2 sequences are SNHLY and FYNNEI. Trimming at V came to 6 bases and at J to 2 bases, leaving 5 bases not matched to a gene. This CDR3 is CASRKGLAGLTDTQYF. The DNA read from the CDR3 is TGTGCCAGCAGAAAGGGACTAGCGGGACTCACAGATACG.

As regards this clone: The read ends 3 residues early relative to the CDR3; the germline J gene fills the gap. The V gene is TRBV30, the J gene TRBJ2-7; possibly TRBD2 for D (7 bases). From germline, CDR1 is GTSNPN and CDR2 SVGIG (reference sequence). Trimming removed 2 bases from V and 2 bases from J, with 16 bases in between. This CDR3 contains 15 residues. The chain's CDR3 is CAWSPPGGLPYEQYF. The sequenced CDR3 bases are TGTGCCTGGAGTCCTCCGGGGGGCTTACCCTACGAG.

About this clone: The read finishes 3 residues shy of the CDR3 end, and the germline J gene is used to complete it. The rearrangement uses TRBV7-3 and TRBJ2-7; 9 bases match TRBD1. This CDR3 contains 15 residues. The ends lost 5 bases at V and 2 bases at J; junction bases unmatched: 7. Germline V gene lookup returns CDR1 SGHTA and CDR2 FQGTGA. The CDR3: CASSPGTGPTYEQYF. The covered CDR3 bases are TGTGCCAGCAGCCCCGGGACAGGGCCGACCTACGAG.

Concerning this clone itself: The sequenced fragment ends 3 residues before the CDR3 boundary, so the rest is inferred from the germline J gene. The chain links TRBV6-2 or TRBV6-3 to TRBJ1-5; 7 bases line up with TRBD1. CDR1 and CDR2 (germline): MNHEY, SVGEGT. The CDR3 covers 13 residues. V lost 6 bases, J lost 5 bases, and 4 bases stayed unmatched. The CDR3 sequence is CASRTGRYQPQHF. The CDR3 DNA, read in part, is TGTGCCAGCAGGACAGGGAGGTATCAGCCC.

About this clone: Coverage ceases 3 residues before the CDR3 finishes, and the germline J gene fills in the end. This rearrangement joins TRBV2 to TRBJ1-4; 9 bases fit TRBD1. Germline CDR1 and CDR2: SNHLY and FYNNEI. This CDR3 has 13 amino acids. Partial CDR3 DNA: TGTGCCAGCAAGGACAGGGGTTCTTCACCA. As protein: CASKDRGSSP. The full CDR3 reads CASKDRGSSPLFF.

Partial CDR3 DNA: TGTGCCATCAGTGAGTCGTTCCCTGCGGGGGGTACCGGGGAG. Encoded protein: CAISESFPAGGTGE. The entire CDR3 sequence reads CAISESFPAGGTGELFF. The chain has TRBV10-3 and TRBJ2-2, with 8 bases matching TRBD2. The CDR3 is cut off 3 residues early in the read; its end comes from the germline J gene. Germline-derived CDR1 and CDR2 are ENHRY and SYGVKD. The CDR3 is 17 amino acids. Trimming at V came to 0 bases and at J to 5 bases, leaving 8 bases not matched to a gene.

Points on this clone: The read is 3 residues too short to cover the CDR3 end, so that end is filled in from the germline J gene. V usage is TRBV19 and J usage is TRBJ1-5; 9 bases are a match to TRBD1. V dropped 6 bases and J dropped 4; count of bases not matched to a gene: 4. Germline CDR1 and CDR2: LNHDA and SQIVND (reference sequence). This CDR3 comprises 14 residues. CDR3 DNA, as far as it was read: TGTGCCAGTAGGGGGGACAGGGCGAATCAGCCC. It yields the protein CASRGDRANQP. The CDR3 reads in full as CASRGDRANQPQHF.

Notes on this clone: The read ends 3 residues early relative to the CDR3; the germline J gene fills the gap. The chain links TRBV6-2 or TRBV6-3 to TRBJ2-1, with 10 bases lining up with TRBD2. Per germline, CDR1 MNHEY and CDR2 SVGEGT. This CDR3 has 15 residues. V shed 7 bases, J shed 8 bases, and the junction held 11 bases outside the gene matches. CDR3 amino acids: CASTLRPSGSDEQFF. The covered CDR3 bases are TGTGCCAGCACCTTACGACCTAGCGGGAGTGATGAG.

To note about this clone: The CDR3 goes on 3 residues after the read ends, and that part is filled in from the germline J gene. This chain uses TRBV6-1 with TRBJ2-3, with 10 bases aligning to TRBD1. V was clipped by 1 base and J by 0 bases; unmatched bases: 4. Germline V CDR1 and CDR2: MNHNS, SASEGT. This CDR3 has 17 amino acids. The CDR3 protein is CASSEGQGAGSTDTQYF. The CDR3 DNA, read in part, is TGTGCCAGCAGTGAAGGACAGGGGGCGGGGAGCACAGATACG.

Comments on this clone: The read ends 3 residues shy of where the CDR3 ends; the end is completed using the germline J gene. This chain links TRBV2 with TRBJ2-5; no reliable D call. The V end lost 4 bases, the J end lost 4 bases, and 7 bases lay between the germline ends. The CDR3 is made up of 12 amino acids. The V gene's germline CDR1 is SNHLY and CDR2 FYNNEI. The sequenced CDR3 bases are TGTGCCAGCAGTGCGCGTGTAGAGACC. It encodes CASSARVET. The CDR3 as a whole reads CASSARVETQYF. The complete variable domain, with remaining parts taken from reference TRBV2 and TRBJ2-5, reads EPEVTQTPSHQVTQMGQEVILRCVPISNHLYFYWYRQILGQKVEFLVSFYNNEISEKSEIFDDQFSVERPDGSNFTLKIRSTKLEDSAMYFCASSARVETQYFGPGTRLLVL.

Comments on this clone: With the read ending 3 residues before the CDR3 end, the germline J gene is used to fill in that end. The V and J genes are TRBV19 and TRBJ2-5, with TRBD1 matching 7 bases. The CDR3 is made up of 13 amino acids. Germline V gives CDR1 LNHDA, CDR2 SQIVND (reference sequence). J was trimmed by 4 bases and V by 5 bases; bases with no gene match: 4. CDR3 protein: CASSRGGAETQYF. Incomplete CDR3 DNA: TGTGCCAGTAGTCGAGGGGGCGCAGAGACC.

A word on this clone: The read falls 3 residues short of the CDR3 end, and the missing part is taken from the germline J gene. The chain employs TRBV5-1 and TRBJ2-7; 7 bases fit TRBD1. CDR1 and CDR2 (germline): SGHRS, YFSETQ. The CDR3 extends over 15 amino acids. J gave up 2 bases and V 0 bases, and 5 bases lay outside the gene matches. Partial CDR3 DNA: TGCGCCAGCAGCTTGGCAGCAGGGGGAACCTACGAG. This gives the protein CASSLAAGGTYE. The whole CDR3 protein reads CASSLAAGGTYEQYF.

As concerns this clone: From the germline J gene comes the end of the CDR3, since the read stops 3 residues before it. V and J are TRBV7-7 and TRBJ2-2; D is undetermined. Between the trimmed V and J ends, which lost 5 bases and 3 bases, there was a span of 13 bases. Looked up from germline, CDR1 is SSHAT and CDR2 is FNYEAQ (reference sequence). The CDR3 consists of 15 residues. CDR3 protein: CASSPPNSYTGELFF. The CDR3 DNA, read in part, is TGTGCCAGCAGCCCTCCTAACAGTTACACCGGGGAG.

A note on this clone: The CDR3 is cut off 3 residues early in the read; its end comes from the germline J gene. This chain uses TRBV29-1 with TRBJ2-2; D possibly corresponds to TRBD1 (5 bases). V lost 6 bases and J 4 bases, leaving 15 bases between the germline ends. The CDR3 contains 14 residues. Looked up from germline, CDR1 is SQVTM and CDR2 is ANQGSEA. CDR3 residues: CSVATLGATGELFF. CDR3 DNA (partial): TGCAGCGTCGCAACCCTAGGGGCCACCGGGGAG.

As to this clone: The read halts 3 residues ahead of the CDR3 end, with the missing end drawn from the germline J gene. The chain carries TRBV20-1 and TRBJ2-3; 7 bases agree with TRBD2. This CDR3 has 16 residues. CDR1 and CDR2 from the germline V gene are DFQATT and SNEGSKA (reference sequence). J lost 2 bases, V lost 5 bases, and 13 bases had no gene match. The CDR3 loop reads CSAGEESGVITDTQYF. The DNA read from the CDR3 is TGCAGTGCTGGGGAAGAGAGCGGGGTGATCACAGATACG.

Note on this clone: Sequence at one end of the junction differs from germline and may be a read error. The CDR3 goes on 3 residues after the read ends, and that part is filled in from the germline J gene. The chain recombines TRBV19 with TRBJ1-1; D is possibly TRBD1 (5 bases). CDR1 LNHDA and CDR2 SQIVND come from the germline V gene (reference sequence). CDR3 length equals 15 residues. The CDR3: CACSLDTTQGTEAFF. The covered CDR3 bases are TGTGCCTGTAGTTTGGATACTACTCAGGGCACTGAA.

Comment on this clone: The CDR3 is cut off 3 residues early in the read; its end comes from the germline J gene. V is TRBV2 and J is TRBJ2-7; 12 bases fit TRBD2. The CDR3 runs to 14 residues. Germline V gene sequence: CDR1 SNHLY, CDR2 FYNNEI. Trimming took 4 bases from V and 6 from J; bases not matched to a gene: 4. The CDR3 reads CASSGLAGDGEQYF. The CDR3 DNA, read in part, is TGTGCCAGCAGTGGACTAGCGGGAGATGGCGAG.

Of note for this clone: The read halts 3 residues ahead of the CDR3 end, with the missing end drawn from the germline J gene. This sequence joins TRBV10-3 and TRBJ1-2; D might be TRBD1 (6 bases). Trimming shortened V by 4 bases and J by 7 bases, and 10 bases separated the two germline ends. Germline V gene data show CDR1 as ENHRY and CDR2 as SYGVKD. The CDR3 totals 12 residues. Incomplete CDR3 DNA: TGTGCCATCAGTGTACAGGGACCTGGC. Amino acid sequence: CAISVQGPG. The entire CDR3 protein reads CAISVQGPGYTF.

Comment on this clone: Additional DNA sequences in this sample encode the identical CDR3. The CDR3 loop is CASSLGLAGGNEQFF. CDR3 bases read: TGTGCCAGCAGCCTCGGACTAGCGGGAGGGAATGAG. The J gene is TRBJ2-1, the V gene TRBV7-3, with 15 bases lining up with TRBD2. The CDR3 end falls 3 residues outside the read, so it is completed with the germline J gene. Trimming removed 5 bases from V and 7 bases from J; junction bases left unmatched: 3. The V gene's germline CDR1 is SGHTA and CDR2 FQGTGA. The CDR3 has 15 amino acids. Full variable domain (outside the CDR3, taken from reference TRBV7-3 and TRBJ2-1): GAGVSQTPSNKVTEKGKYVELRCDPISGHTALYWYRQSLGQGPEFLIYFQGTGAADDSGLPNDRFFAVRPEGSVSTLKIQRTERGDSAVYLCASSLGLAGGNEQFFGPGTRLTVL.

Notes on this clone: The read ends 3 residues shy of where the CDR3 ends; the end is completed using the germline J gene. The V gene is TRBV7-6, the J gene TRBJ1-4; 7 bases line up with TRBD1. CDR1 is SGHVS and CDR2 is FNYEAQ in the germline V gene. This CDR3 is 15 amino acids long. V was clipped by 5 bases and J by 2 bases; unmatched bases: 5. The CDR3: CASSPRGTTNEKLFF. CDR3 bases read: TGTGCCAGCAGCCCCAGGGGGACCACTAATGAAAAA.